One sample yielded the 29 T cell receptor beta chains listed below, sequenced in a study of graft-versus-host responses after intestinal transplantation. Assay: immunoSEQ multiplex PCR; the TCRdb copy retains only in-frame clones and omits some. The sample records 13,000 to 15,000 clones, approximately 33% being singletons. This specimen consisted of alloreactive CD4+ T cells from a mixed lymphocyte reaction culture, obtained before intestinal transplant. Subset reported: CFSE-low proliferating T cells sorted from approximately 6-day pre-transplant mixed lymphocyte reaction (GvH or HvG direction). The source of these receptors is a human patient who received an intestinal transplant.

The sample holds a few counts of this clone. The J gene is TRBJ2-2, the V gene TRBV2; D ambiguous. V shed 2 bases and J shed 0 bases, with 10 bases lying between them. The CDR3 totals 16 residues. Germline V gene lookup returns CDR1 SNHLY and CDR2 FYNNEI. The CDR3 bases are TGTGCCAGCAGTGAACGGGCGGTGACGAACACCGGGGAGCTGTTTTTT. Translated, it gives CASSERAVTNTGELFF.

The chain uses TRBV28 and TRBJ1-1, with D tentatively TRBD1 (5 bases). Germline V CDR1 and CDR2: MDHEN, SYDVKM. The CDR3 covers 11 residues. The V end lost 8 bases, the J end lost 5 bases, and 9 bases lay between the germline ends. The CDR3 reads CASAGLTEAFF. The CDR3 DNA is TGTGCCAGCGCAGGGTTGACTGAAGCTTTCTTT.

The V gene is TRBV30, the J gene TRBJ1-2, with 10 positions matching TRBD1. Trimming at V came to 8 bases and at J to 5 bases, leaving 5 bases not matched to a gene. The CDR3 totals 12 residues. Germline lookup yields CDR1 GTSNPN and CDR2 SVGIG (reference sequence). CDR3 coding DNA: TGTGCCGGCACGGGACAGGGGTATGGCTACACCTTC. Amino acids: CAGTGQGYGYTF. Supplemented by reference TRBV30 and TRBJ1-2, the full variable domain reads SQTIHQWPATLVQPVGSPLSLECTVEGTSNPNLYWYRQAAGRGLQLLFYSVGIGQISSEVPQNLSASRPQDRQFILSSKKLLLSDSGFYLCAGTGQGYGYTFGSGTRLTVV.

This clone was seen more than once but under ten times. This may arise from a read error, as a much more abundant clone is one base away. This chain uses TRBV5-1 with TRBJ1-5, with D hard to call. The CDR3 extends over 15 amino acids. Per germline, CDR1 SGHRS and CDR2 YFSETQ. CDR3 coding DNA: TGCGCCATCAGCTTGACTGGGGATAGCAATCAGCCCCAGCATTTT. This translates into CAISLTGDSNQPQHF.

This chain links TRBV11-2 with TRBJ2-7; 8 positions match TRBD2. Germline loops: CDR1 SGHAT, CDR2 FQNNGV. This CDR3 has 15 residues. V dropped 2 bases and J dropped 5; count of bases not matched to a gene: 8. The CDR3, as DNA: TGTGCCAGCAGCTTACTCGGGACTAGGGGCGACGAGCAGTACTTC. Translated, it gives CASSLLGTRGDEQYF.

This clone turned up a few times. The chain joins TRBV5-1 to TRBJ2-7; tentatively, D is TRBD1 (5 bases). This CDR3 spans 15 amino acids. Deletions cut 0 bases from V and 2 bases from J, with 12 bases between. Germline V gene lookup returns CDR1 SGHRS and CDR2 YFSETQ. CDR3 in amino acids: CASSLGAGLPYEQYF. CDR3 bases: TGCGCCAGCAGCTTGGGTGCAGGGCTCCCCTACGAGCAGTACTTC.

The table lists this clone with a few counts. This chain's CDR3 is CASRVGLNTEAFF. In nucleotides, the CDR3 is TGTGCCAGCAGGGTGGGTCTGAACACTGAAGCTTTCTTT. The rearrangement uses TRBV11-2 and TRBJ1-1, with D uncertain. This CDR3 spans 13 amino acids. V gave up 6 bases and J gave up 0 bases, with 8 bases separating them. Germline V gene lookup returns CDR1 SGHAT and CDR2 FQNNGV.

The chain uses TRBV12-2 and TRBJ2-3; the table's D call, TRBD2, was not checked against the DNA. TRBV12-2 represents a pseudogene. This CDR3 has 12 residues. The CDR3: CASRSGTDTQYF. The CDR3 region has the DNA TGTGCAAGTCGCTCGGGCACAGATACGCAGTATTTT.

This sequence joins TRBV30 and TRBJ2-6, with unresolved D. There are 14 residues in the CDR3. Germline lookup yields CDR1 GTSNPN and CDR2 SVGIG (reference sequence). The V end lost 2 bases, the J end lost 0 bases, and 5 bases lay between the germline ends. The CDR3 sequence is CAWSLFSGANVLTF. For the CDR3, the DNA is TGTGCCTGGAGTCTGTTCTCTGGGGCCAACGTCCTGACTTTC.

The chain joins TRBV5-1 to TRBJ2-5; weak D call: TRBD2 (6 bases). The V end lost 4 bases, the J end lost 5 bases, and 27 bases lay between the germline ends. Per germline, CDR1 SGHRS and CDR2 YFSETQ. The CDR3 is 18 residues long. CDR3 nucleotide sequence: TGCGCCAGCAGCCCGGCGCACGGGAGTGACGGCGGTTGGGAGACCCAGTACTTC. Translation gives CASSPAHGSDGGWETQYF.

This clone was picked up a small number of times. Within the sample, other DNA sequences also encode this same CDR3. The V call is TRBV5-1, the J call TRBJ2-2, with D possibly TRBD2 on 6 matching bases. This CDR3 has 16 amino acids. In germline, CDR1 is SGHRS, CDR2 YFSETQ. With 3 bases removed from V and 7 bases from J, the gap between germline ends came to 19 bases. CDR3 DNA: TGCGCCAGCAGCTGGGGTTCCGGGAGAGGGGTCGGGGAGCTGTTTTTT. This encodes CASSWGSGRGVGELFF.

V is TRBV7-6 and J is TRBJ2-7, with TRBD2 matching 7 bases. The junction had 6 bases not matched to a gene; V was cut back by 0 bases and J by 7 bases. The CDR3 is made up of 14 amino acids. Germline V gives CDR1 SGHVS, CDR2 FNYEAQ. Written as DNA, the CDR3 is TGTGCCAGCAGCTTAGCGGGGCAACTAGCGGAGCAGTACTTC. The encoded protein is CASSLAGQLAEQYF. Combining the CDR3 with reference TRBV7-6 and TRBJ2-7 gives the whole variable domain GAGVSQSPRYKVTKRGQDVALRCDPISGHVSLYWYRQALGQGPEFLTYFNYEAQQDKSGLPNDRFSAERPEGSISTLTIQRTEQRDSAMYRCASSLAGQLAEQYFGPGTRLTVT.

Sample share makes this clone medium-sized (0.01 to 0.1%). V usage is TRBV7-9 and J usage is TRBJ2-3; 15 bases are shared with TRBD2. J lost 3 bases, V lost 2 bases, and 3 bases had no gene match. Per germline, CDR1 SEHNR and CDR2 FQNEAQ (reference sequence). CDR3 size: 17 residues. CDR3 sequence: CASSLMGTSGRTDTQYF. Here the CDR3 DNA reads TGTGCCAGCAGCTTAATGGGGACTAGCGGGAGGACAGATACGCAGTATTTT.

This clone came up a few times. Possible read error: a much larger clone is one base away. This sample includes further DNA sequences coding for the same CDR3. The V gene is TRBV7-8, the J gene TRBJ1-6; tentative D call: TRBD1 (5 bases). From germline, CDR1 is SGHVS and CDR2 FQNEAQ. The ends were cut back, 1 base at V and 5 bases at J, with 6 bases in the middle. The CDR3 totals 14 residues. The CDR3 region is CASSLGTNNSPLHF. In nucleotides, the CDR3 is TGTGCCAGCAGCTTAGGGACAAATAATTCACCCCTCCACTTT.

Comments on this clone: The junction departs from the called germline gene at one end, perhaps through a read error. The V and J genes are TRBV6-6 and TRBJ2-1; unclear D gene. The CDR3 consists of 15 residues. Looked up from germline, CDR1 is MNHNY and CDR2 is SVGAGI (reference sequence). The CDR3 nucleotides are TGTGCCAGCAGTTACTTGAGTCCCTCCCACAATGAGCAGTTCTTC. Its translation is CASSYLSPSHNEQFF.

V and J are TRBV11-3 and TRBJ2-7; 8 bases match TRBD2. This CDR3 comprises 15 residues. Germline trimming cut 2 bases from V and 5 bases from J; bases unmatched to any gene: 8. Germline values: CDR1 SGHNT, CDR2 YENEEA. CDR3 in DNA: TGTGCCAGCAGCTTACTCGGGACTAGGGGCGACGAGCAGTACTTC. Translated, it gives CASSLLGTRGDEQYF.

In this sample, this clone turned up once. One end of the junction varies from germline; a read error may be responsible. V and J are TRBV12-5 and TRBJ2-1; 10 positions agree with TRBD1. Germline CDR1 LGHNT, CDR2 FRNRAP. The CDR3 spans 12 residues. The CDR3 sequence is CASGLPTGGRIF. CDR3 in DNA: TGTGCTAGTGGTTTGCCGACAGGGGGCAGGATCTTC.

By share, this clone counts as medium-sized (0.01 to 0.1%). The chain uses TRBV18 and TRBJ1-3; D is uncertain. Between the trimmed V and J ends, which lost 5 bases and 0 bases, there was a span of 11 bases. The CDR3 is 15 amino acids. The V gene's germline CDR1 is KGHSH and CDR2 LQKENI. In DNA, the CDR3 is TGTGCCAGCTCAGCCACAGTGAGCTCTGGAAACACCATATATTTT. This translates into CASSATVSSGNTIYF.

Details on this clone: Relative to the germline gene, one junction end is altered; a read error may explain this. The CDR3 DNA reads as TGTGCCAGCAGCCTAGACAGGGCCGGGGAGCAGTTCTTC. Protein product: CASSLDRAGEQFF. V and J are TRBV11-2 and TRBJ2-1, with 7 bases that match TRBD1. This CDR3 contains 13 residues. Germline V gene lookup returns CDR1 SGHAT and CDR2 FQNNGV.

This chain connects TRBV2 to TRBJ2-3; no clear D. The CDR3 totals 12 residues. Germline V gene sequence: CDR1 SNHLY, CDR2 FYNNEI. The V gene lost 6 bases and the J gene lost 5 bases, with 9 bases spanning the gap. This CDR3 reads CASRLVGDTQYF. CDR3 nucleotide sequence: TGTGCCAGCAGGCTAGTAGGAGATACGCAGTATTTT. The entire variable domain, with the rest obtained from reference TRBV2 and TRBJ2-3, is as follows: EPEVTQTPSHQVTQMGQEVILRCVPISNHLYFYWYRQILGQKVEFLVSFYNNEISEKSEIFDDQFSVERPDGSNFTLKIRSTKLEDSAMYFCASRLVGDTQYFGPGTRLTVL.

This chain links TRBV18 with TRBJ1-1, with 9 bases aligning to TRBD1. Trimming cost V 2 bases and J 6 bases; bases outside gene matches: 1. The CDR3 is made up of 13 amino acids. CDR1 and CDR2 from the germline V gene are KGHSH and LQKENI. CDR3 region: CASSPDRGAEAFF. In DNA, the CDR3 is TGTGCCAGCTCACCAGACAGGGGGGCTGAAGCTTTCTTT.

The V call is TRBV10-3, the J call TRBJ1-3; D is possibly TRBD1 (6 bases). With 4 bases removed from V and 1 base from J, the gap between germline ends came to 17 bases. The CDR3 length is 17 residues. Looked up from germline, CDR1 is ENHRY and CDR2 is SYGVKD. Here the CDR3 reads CAISGNGPGQSGNTIYF. CDR3 DNA sequence: TGTGCCATCAGTGGGAACGGCCCCGGACAGTCTGGAAACACCATATATTTT.

This clone was recorded a few times. The chain employs TRBV6-5 and TRBJ2-7; D remains unclear. The CDR3 is 12 residues long. Germline values: CDR1 MNHEY, CDR2 SVGAGI. V lost 5 bases to trimming and J lost 3 bases, with 8 bases between them. The CDR3 region is CASSRTNYEQYF. Here the CDR3 DNA reads TGTGCCAGCAGTCGGACCAACTACGAGCAGTACTTC.

The chain links TRBV5-4 to TRBJ2-7; possibly TRBD2 for D (6 bases). This CDR3 is built from 13 residues. V shed 1 base and J shed 5 bases, with 10 bases lying between them. Germline lookup yields CDR1 SGHNT and CDR2 YYREEE (reference sequence). CDR3 region: CASSLWAGNEQYF. DNA for the CDR3: TGTGCCAGCAGCTTGTGGGCGGGGAACGAGCAGTACTTC.

The rearrangement links TRBV9 to TRBJ2-5; weak D call: TRBD2 (5 bases). The J call is uncertain, as TRBJ2-7 better fits the DNA end. Germline loops: CDR1 SGDLS, CDR2 YYNGEE. This CDR3 has 14 residues. CDR3 amino acids: CASSKGLPSYEQYF. As DNA, the CDR3 is TGTGCCAGCAGTAAAGGACTGCCCTCCTACGAGCAGTACTTC.

This clone showed up just a few times. The gene calls are TRBV9 and TRBJ2-3; D remains ambiguous. V lost 0 bases, J lost 3 bases, and 5 bases lay in between. Per the germline V gene, CDR1 is SGDLS and CDR2 is YYNGEE. The CDR3 loop spans 13 amino acids. In nucleotides, the CDR3 is TGTGCCAGCAGCGTAGTAACGACAGATACGCAGTATTTT. It yields the protein CASSVVTTDTQYF.

The V call is TRBV29-1, the J call TRBJ1-1; D is undetermined. V shed 7 bases and J shed 9 bases, with 15 bases lying between them. The CDR3 totals 11 residues. Germline V CDR1 and CDR2: SQVTM, ANQGSEA. CDR3 coding DNA: TGCAGCGCTAGGACCAAAATACAAGCTTTCTTT. It codes for CSARTKIQAFF.

V gene TRBV18 combines with J gene TRBJ2-3; 7 bases align to TRBD1. This CDR3 has 14 residues. Per germline, CDR1 KGHSH and CDR2 LQKENI. Germline trimming cut 3 bases from V and 2 bases from J; bases unmatched to any gene: 2. CDR3 residues: CASSPDRATDTQYF. The CDR3 DNA reads as TGTGCCAGCTCACCCGACAGGGCCACAGATACGCAGTATTTT.

This chain connects TRBV6-5 to TRBJ2-7; D gene ambiguous. CDR3 size: 14 residues. The germline gives CDR1 MNHEY, CDR2 SVGAGI. V lost 7 bases and J lost 2, with 15 bases in between. The CDR3 protein is CASTAAGPPYEQYF. CDR3 nucleotide sequence: TGTGCCAGCACGGCTGCCGGGCCCCCCTACGAGCAGTACTTC.